This is a list of T cell receptor beta chains from one sample in a study of blood T cell repertoires in COVID-19. Sequencing was performed with immunoSEQ multiplex PCR; in TCRdb, only in-frame clones are kept and a portion is missing. The sample holds 110,000 to 150,000 clones, less than 85% seen once. Sequencing was carried out using PBMCs or T cells enriched from blood (not recorded which). The receptors shown here come from a woman in her late teens or twenties who had been exposed to COVID-19. Both conserved end residues are trimmed from each CDR3. D genes are given only for firm matches.

-,TRBJ2-7,TRBV18,ASSPQTVSYEQY
TRBD1,TRBJ2-7,TRBV27,ASGLGQVYEQY
-,TRBJ1-5,TRBV19,ASSPVGGQPQH
-,TRBJ2-2,TRBV11-3,ASSLTANTGELF
-,TRBJ2-7,TRBV5-1,ASSPTSGIPNEQY
-,TRBJ2-3,TRBV7-3,ASRGARFLDTQY
-,TRBJ2-5,TRBV12-3/TRBV12-4,ASSRQETQY
-,TRBJ2-1,TRBV12-1,ASSSRRTSGRGNEQF
-,TRBJ2-1,TRBV10-1,ASGGNLYNEQF
TRBD1,TRBJ1-2,TRBV7-3,ASKLRKGATGYT
TRBD2,TRBJ2-2,TRBV7-9,ASRPGLAGVKNTGELF
TRBD2,TRBJ2-1,TRBV27,ASSLIAGYNEQF
-,TRBJ2-1,TRBV5-4,ASSLGLEREQF
-,TRBJ2-7,TRBV4-2,ATRSVSYEQY
-,TRBJ1-4,TRBV2,ASEEANEKLF
TRBD2,TRBJ2-2,TRBV5-1,ASSLEYLAGDHTGELF
-,TRBJ1-1,TRBV29-1,SVEGGDVDTEAF
-,TRBJ1-6,TRBV7-9,ASSREGANSPLH
-,TRBJ1-5,TRBV28,ASSFSGGYSNQPQH
-,TRBJ2-7,TRBV29-1,SVGRGGFYEQY
-,TRBJ2-7,TRBV9,ASSSRFGGSSYEQY
-,TRBJ1-1,TRBV5-1,ASSGWTDEAF
-,TRBJ1-4,TRBV11-2,ASSFTDLEEKLF
TRBD1,TRBJ1-4,TRBV18,ASSPVRTGTEEKLF
-,TRBJ2-1,TRBV5-1,ASIQVAGSSYNEQF
TRBD2,TRBJ2-3,TRBV10-3,AISIASGLLDTQY
-,TRBJ1-2,TRBV19,ASSISRDSHGYT
TRBD1,TRBJ2-5,TRBV6-2/TRBV6-3,ASSSLRQGVRETQY
-,TRBJ1-3,TRBV29-1,SVEAGEGGNTIY